The 16 T cell receptor beta chains presented below share a single source sample, sequenced in a study of T cells in Graves' hyperthyroidism and ophthalmopathy (dated by TCRdb to the late 2010s). Library preparation used multiplex PCR. Sequencing used an Illumina HiSeq 2000. The TCR beta CDR3 regions were amplified from the RNA transcripts. The TCR CDR3 was subjected to a first round of RT-PCR using the HTBI primer set and the Qiagen OneStep RT-PCR kit. The public reads were reprocessed in TCRdb via fastp at Q25 and MiXCR, keeping in-frame beta chains. Each CDR3 protein appears once, grouped with its most common genes and DNA. The sample table records 500,000 to 550,000 distinct CDR3 sequences; around 20% of these occur just once. In total, the top ten clones hold 45% to 50% of the sample. The sample comprised blood. Every receptor here comes from a man aged 40-50 years with Graves' ophthalmopathy.

CDR3 region: CASGLTPKQGDRGQETQYF. DNA for the CDR3: TGTGCTAGTGGTTTGACACCTAAACAGGGTGATAGGGGCCAAGAGACCCAGTACTTC. J is TRBJ2-5 and V is TRBV12-5, with D possibly TRBD1 on 6 matching bases. CDR3 length: 19 residues. The germline V gene has CDR1 LGHNT and CDR2 FRNRAP. V lost 2 bases and J 1 base, leaving 23 bases between the germline ends.

This clonotype showed up just a few times. The V and J genes are TRBV7-8 and TRBJ2-7, with 7 bases that match TRBD2. CDR3 size: 14 residues. V was clipped by 5 bases and J by 5 bases; unmatched bases: 9. In germline, CDR1 is SGHVS, CDR2 FQNEAQ. CDR3 in DNA: TGTGCCAGCAGCCCGCAAGGCGGGAGAGACGAGCAGTACTTC. Translated, it gives CASSPQGGRDEQYF.

This clonotype was seen at least ten times. The chain couples TRBV7-2 to TRBJ2-7, with D unresolved. CDR1 is SGHTA, CDR2 FQGNSA, per germline. The V end was cut by 5 bases, the J end by 3 bases, with 11 bases between. The CDR3 totals 13 residues. CDR3 nucleotides: TGTGCCAGCAGCCCCTCCTGGGGCTACGAGCAGTACTTC. It translates to CASSPSWGYEQYF.

This clonotype was detected a few times. V and J are TRBV7-9 and TRBJ2-1, with D maybe TRBD1 (6 bases). Germline assignment: CDR1 SEHNR and CDR2 FQNEAQ (reference sequence). This CDR3 has 15 residues. V was shortened by 5 bases and J by 6 bases, with 17 bases between the two germline ends. CDR3 DNA sequence: TGTGCCAGCAGCCACTCACCTAGGGACATCAATGAGCAGTTCTTC. This encodes CASSHSPRDINEQFF.

This clonotype occurred a few times. The rearrangement joins TRBV29-1 to TRBJ2-5; D possibly corresponds to TRBD1 (6 bases). Trimming removed 4 bases at V and 5 bases at J, with 8 bases between. The CDR3 is made up of 11 amino acids. Looked up from germline, CDR1 is SQVTM and CDR2 is ANQGSEA. The CDR3 DNA reads TGCAGCGTTGCAGGGGCTGAGACCCAGTACTTC. Amino acid sequence: CSVAGAETQYF.

The rearrangement links TRBV2 to TRBJ1-6; D is perhaps TRBD1 (5 bases). The CDR3 covers 11 residues. V gave up 7 bases and J gave up 12 bases, with 10 bases separating them. Germline loops: CDR1 SNHLY, CDR2 FYNNEI. The DNA of the CDR3 is TGTGCCAGCACCCTTCAGGGACCCCTCCACTTT. Residues: CASTLQGPLHF.

The chain has TRBV29-1 and TRBJ1-1; possibly TRBD1 for D (6 bases). The length of the CDR3 is 11 residues. V was trimmed by 8 bases and J by 7 bases, leaving 14 bases between them. CDR1 SQVTM and CDR2 ANQGSEA come from the germline V gene. CDR3 DNA: TGCAGCCCCTCGACAGGCGGTGAAGCTTTCTTT. This codes for CSPSTGGEAFF.

The CDR3 sequence is CAWSRAISGANVLTF. The CDR3 nucleotides are TGTGCCTGGAGTAGAGCCATCTCTGGGGCCAACGTCCTGACTTTC. V and J are TRBV30 and TRBJ2-6; no clear D. Germline CDR1 GTSNPN, CDR2 SVGIG (reference sequence). V was cut by 2 bases and J by 0 bases, with 8 bases left in between. The CDR3 runs to 15 residues.

J is TRBJ2-2 and V is TRBV3-1, with 9 bases identical to TRBD2. V shed 0 bases, J shed 6 bases, and the junction held 11 bases outside the gene matches. The CDR3 covers 18 residues. The germline gives CDR1 LGHDT, CDR2 YNNKEL (reference sequence). As DNA, the CDR3 is TGTGCCAGCAGCCAAGATCGCAAGGGTCTAGCGGGGCCCGGGGAGCTGTTTTTT. This translates into CASSQDRKGLAGPGELFF.

This clonotype was counted many times. The V call is TRBV7-6, the J call TRBJ2-2; D perhaps matches TRBD2 (5 bases). With 7 bases removed from V and 5 bases from J, the gap between germline ends came to 8 bases. Per the germline V gene, CDR1 is SGHVS and CDR2 is FNYEAQ. The CDR3 has 12 amino acids. The CDR3 spells CASTTRTGELFF. CDR3 DNA: TGTGCCAGCACTACTAGGACCGGGGAGCTGTTTTTT. Looking up the rest from reference TRBV7-6 and TRBJ2-2 gives the full variable domain: GAGVSQSPRYKVTKRGQDVALRCDPISGHVSLYWYRQALGQGPEFLTYFNYEAQQDKSGLPNDRFSAERPEGSISTLTIQRTEQRDSAMYRCASTTRTGELFFGEGSRLTVL.

As regards this clonotype: The junction differs from germline at one of its ends, possibly a read error. CDR3: CVSSLYSTDTQYF. CDR3 nucleotide sequence: TGTGTCAGCAGTTTATATAGCACAGATACGCAGTATTTT. The rearrangement uses TRBV27 and TRBJ2-3; D unresolved. Germline values: CDR1 MNHEY, CDR2 SMNVEV (reference sequence). The CDR3 spans 13 residues.

This clonotype has just a few counts. The gene calls are TRBV5-1 and TRBJ2-4; possibly TRBD1 for D (6 bases). From germline, CDR1 is SGHRS and CDR2 YFSETQ. The germline V and J ends were trimmed by 4 bases and 10 bases, with 18 bases remaining between them. This CDR3 spans 14 amino acids. CDR3 in DNA: TGCGCCAGCAGCCCAAATCCCGGACAGCGGATTCAGTACTTC. It codes for CASSPNPGQRIQYF.

This clonotype was seen ten or more times. The gene calls are TRBV11-2 and TRBJ2-5; possible D gene TRBD2, 5 bases. CDR1 and CDR2 (germline): SGHAT, FQNNGV. With 3 bases removed from V and 2 bases from J, the gap between germline ends came to 10 bases. The CDR3 length is 14 residues. The CDR3 nucleotides are TGTGCCAGCAGCTTTGGCGGACTTCAAGAGACCCAGTACTTC. This translates into CASSFGGLQETQYF.

The chain employs TRBV12-3 or TRBV12-4 and TRBJ2-1; the match to TRBD1 covers 9 bases. CDR3 length equals 14 residues. The trim removed 5 bases at V and 7 bases at J, leaving 6 bases unmatched. The CDR3 DNA reads TGTGCCAGCAGTCGCCCGGGACAGGGAAATGAGCAGTTCTTC. This translates into CASSRPGQGNEQFF.

The chain joins TRBV6-1 to TRBJ1-2; no firm D call. The CDR3 has 11 amino acids. Trimming cost V 5 bases and J 8 bases, with 9 bases left between them. The germline gives CDR1 MNHNS, CDR2 SASEGT. The CDR3 DNA reads TGTGCCAGCAGTCCAGACATCGGCTACACCTTC. This gives the protein CASSPDIGYTF.

This clonotype was seen many times. The V gene is TRBV19, the J gene TRBJ1-1, with 7 bases aligning to TRBD1. The V gene end was trimmed by 3 bases and the J gene end by 1 base; junction bases not matched to a gene: 8. This CDR3 has 16 amino acids. Germline CDR1 LNHDA, CDR2 SQIVND (reference sequence). As DNA, the CDR3 is TGTGCCAGTAGTATTGACAGGGATTGGTCGAACACTGAAGCTTTCTTT. Residues: CASSIDRDWSNTEAFF. Drawing the rest from reference TRBV19 and TRBJ1-1, the complete variable domain is DGGITQSPKYLFRKEGQNVTLSCEQNLNHDAMYWYRQDPGQGLRLIYYSQIVNDFQKGDIAEGYSVSREKKESFPLTVTSAQKNPTAFYLCASSIDRDWSNTEAFFGQGTRLTVV.